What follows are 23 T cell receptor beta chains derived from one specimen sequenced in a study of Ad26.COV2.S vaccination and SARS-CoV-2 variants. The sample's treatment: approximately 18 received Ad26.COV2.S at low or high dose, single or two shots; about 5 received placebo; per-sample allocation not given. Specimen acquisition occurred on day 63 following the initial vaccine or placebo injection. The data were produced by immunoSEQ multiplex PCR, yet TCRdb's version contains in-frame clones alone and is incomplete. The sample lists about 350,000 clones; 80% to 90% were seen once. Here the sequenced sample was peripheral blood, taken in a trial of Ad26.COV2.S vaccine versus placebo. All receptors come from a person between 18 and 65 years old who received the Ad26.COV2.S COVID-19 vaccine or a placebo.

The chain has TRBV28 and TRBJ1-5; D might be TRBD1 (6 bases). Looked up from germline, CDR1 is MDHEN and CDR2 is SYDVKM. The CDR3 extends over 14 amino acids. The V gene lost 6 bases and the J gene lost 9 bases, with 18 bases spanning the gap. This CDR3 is CASRPDSSGRPQHF. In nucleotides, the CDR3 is TGTGCCAGCAGACCGGACAGCTCAGGGCGGCCCCAGCATTTT.

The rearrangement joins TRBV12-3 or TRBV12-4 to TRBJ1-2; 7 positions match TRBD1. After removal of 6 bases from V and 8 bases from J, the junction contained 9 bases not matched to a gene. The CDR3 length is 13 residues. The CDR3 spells CASRRQGSRGYTF. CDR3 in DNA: TGTGCCAGCAGGCGACAGGGATCAAGGGGCTACACCTTC.

Written as DNA, the CDR3 is TGTGCCACCAGTGACAGGTACAATGAGCAGTTCTTC. Amino acids: CATSDRYNEQFF. The chain carries TRBV24-1 and TRBJ2-1; no clear D. V was pared by 4 bases and J by 4 bases, with 4 bases between. The CDR3 has 12 amino acids. Germline V gene data show CDR1 as KGHDR and CDR2 as SFDVKD.

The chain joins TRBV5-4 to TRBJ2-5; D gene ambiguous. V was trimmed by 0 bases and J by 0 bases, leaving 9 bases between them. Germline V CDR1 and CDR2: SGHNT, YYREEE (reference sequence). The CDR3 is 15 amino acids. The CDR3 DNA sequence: TGTGCCAGCAGCTTGGGTCTGACAAACCAAGAGACCCAGTACTTC. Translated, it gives CASSLGLTNQETQYF.

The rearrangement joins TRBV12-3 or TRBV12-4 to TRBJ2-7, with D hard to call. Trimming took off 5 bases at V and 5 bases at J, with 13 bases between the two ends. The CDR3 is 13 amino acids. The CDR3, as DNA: TGTGCCAGCAGTCCCCCCGAAAGGAACGAGCAGTACTTC. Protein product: CASSPPERNEQYF.

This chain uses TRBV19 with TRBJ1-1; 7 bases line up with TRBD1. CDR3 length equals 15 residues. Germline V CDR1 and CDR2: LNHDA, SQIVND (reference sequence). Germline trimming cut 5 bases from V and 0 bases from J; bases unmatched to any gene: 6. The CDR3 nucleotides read TGTGCCAGTAGTCGGCTACAGGGGCTGAACACTGAAGCTTTCTTT. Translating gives CASSRLQGLNTEAFF.

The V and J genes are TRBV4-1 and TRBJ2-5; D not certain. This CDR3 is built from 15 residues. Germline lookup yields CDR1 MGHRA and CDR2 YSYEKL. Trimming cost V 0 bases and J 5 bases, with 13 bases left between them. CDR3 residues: CASSQDGSRAETQYF. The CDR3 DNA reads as TGCGCCAGCAGCCAAGATGGGTCCCGGGCGGAGACCCAGTACTTC.

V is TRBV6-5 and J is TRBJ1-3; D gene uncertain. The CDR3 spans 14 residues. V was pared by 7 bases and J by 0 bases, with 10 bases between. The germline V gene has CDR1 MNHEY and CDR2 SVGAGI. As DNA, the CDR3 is TGTGCCAGCATTAAGCATTTCTCTGGAAACACCATATATTTT. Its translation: CASIKHFSGNTIYF.

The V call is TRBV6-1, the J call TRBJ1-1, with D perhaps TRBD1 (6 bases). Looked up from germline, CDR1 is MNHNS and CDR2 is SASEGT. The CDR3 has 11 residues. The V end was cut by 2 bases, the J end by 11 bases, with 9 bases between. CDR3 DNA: TGTGCCAGCAGTGAAAGGGGGTGGGCTTTCTTT. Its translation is CASSERGWAFF.

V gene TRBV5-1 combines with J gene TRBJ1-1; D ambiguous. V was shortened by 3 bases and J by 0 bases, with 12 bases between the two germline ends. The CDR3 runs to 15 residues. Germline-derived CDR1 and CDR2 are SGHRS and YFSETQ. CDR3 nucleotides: TGCGCCAGCAGCTCCTCGGGCGGTTTGAACACTGAAGCTTTCTTT. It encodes CASSSSGGLNTEAFF.

CDR3 protein: CASSLSFGGRPEQFF. The CDR3, as DNA: TGTGCCAGCAGCTTAAGTTTTGGCGGGAGACCCGAGCAGTTCTTC. The chain uses TRBV7-9 and TRBJ2-1; 7 bases match TRBD2. Germline CDR1 and CDR2: SEHNR and FQNEAQ (reference sequence). Trimming cost V 2 bases and J 10 bases; bases outside gene matches: 11. This CDR3 is built from 15 residues.

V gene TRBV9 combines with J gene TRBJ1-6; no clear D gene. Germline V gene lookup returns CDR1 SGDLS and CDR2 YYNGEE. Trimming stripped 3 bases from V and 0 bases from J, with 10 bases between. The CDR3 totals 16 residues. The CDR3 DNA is TGTGCCAGCAGCGCCCTACCCAGCTCCTATAATTCACCCCTCCACTTT. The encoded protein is CASSALPSSYNSPLHF.

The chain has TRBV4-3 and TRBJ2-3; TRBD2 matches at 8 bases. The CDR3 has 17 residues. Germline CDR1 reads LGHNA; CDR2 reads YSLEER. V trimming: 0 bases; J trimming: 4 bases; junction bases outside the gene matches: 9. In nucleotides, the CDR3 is TGCGCCAGCAGCCAAGATCTAACGGGAGGGCGCCCAGATACGCAGTATTTT. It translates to CASSQDLTGGRPDTQYF.

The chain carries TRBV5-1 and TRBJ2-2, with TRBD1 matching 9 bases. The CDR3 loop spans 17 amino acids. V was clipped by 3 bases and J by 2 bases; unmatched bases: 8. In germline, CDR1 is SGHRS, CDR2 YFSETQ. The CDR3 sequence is CASSWLRDRVNTGELFF. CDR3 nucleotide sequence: TGCGCCAGCAGCTGGCTCCGGGACAGGGTTAACACCGGGGAGCTGTTTTTT. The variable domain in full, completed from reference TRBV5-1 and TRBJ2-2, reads KAGVTQTPRYLIKTRGQQVTLSCSPISGHRSVSWYQQTPGQGLQFLFEYFSETQRNKGNFPGRFSGRQFSNSRSEMNVSTLELGDSALYLCASSWLRDRVNTGELFFGEGSRLTVL.

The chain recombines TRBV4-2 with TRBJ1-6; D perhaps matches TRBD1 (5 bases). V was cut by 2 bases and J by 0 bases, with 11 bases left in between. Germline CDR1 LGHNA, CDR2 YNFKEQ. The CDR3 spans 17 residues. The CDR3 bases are TGTGCCAGCAGCCAACGAGGCAGGGACTCCTATAATTCACCCCTCCACTTT. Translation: CASSQRGRDSYNSPLHF.

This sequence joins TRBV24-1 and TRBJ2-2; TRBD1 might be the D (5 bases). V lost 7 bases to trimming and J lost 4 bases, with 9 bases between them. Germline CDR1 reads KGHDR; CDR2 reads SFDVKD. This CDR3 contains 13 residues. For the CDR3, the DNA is TGTGCCACCAGACAGGTTAGCACCGGGGAGCTGTTTTTT. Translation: CATRQVSTGELFF.

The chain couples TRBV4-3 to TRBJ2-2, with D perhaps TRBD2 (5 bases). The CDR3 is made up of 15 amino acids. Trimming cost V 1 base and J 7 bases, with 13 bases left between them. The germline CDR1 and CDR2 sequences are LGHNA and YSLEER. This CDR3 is CASSQVNRESGELFF. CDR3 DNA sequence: TGCGCCAGCAGCCAAGTTAATCGGGAAAGCGGGGAGCTGTTTTTT.

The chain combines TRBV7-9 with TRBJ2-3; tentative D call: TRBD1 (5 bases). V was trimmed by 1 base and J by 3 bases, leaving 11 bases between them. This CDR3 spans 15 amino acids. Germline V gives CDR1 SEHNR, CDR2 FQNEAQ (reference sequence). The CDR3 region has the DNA TGTGCCAGCAGCTTAGTGGCAGGGTTAACAGATACGCAGTATTTT. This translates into CASSLVAGLTDTQYF.

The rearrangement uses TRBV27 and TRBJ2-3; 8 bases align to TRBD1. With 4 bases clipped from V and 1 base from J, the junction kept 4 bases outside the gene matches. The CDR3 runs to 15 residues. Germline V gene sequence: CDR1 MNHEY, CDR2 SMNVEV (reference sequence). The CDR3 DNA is TGTGCCAGCAGTTCGTTGACAGGGGGCACAGATACGCAGTATTTT. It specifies CASSSLTGGTDTQYF.

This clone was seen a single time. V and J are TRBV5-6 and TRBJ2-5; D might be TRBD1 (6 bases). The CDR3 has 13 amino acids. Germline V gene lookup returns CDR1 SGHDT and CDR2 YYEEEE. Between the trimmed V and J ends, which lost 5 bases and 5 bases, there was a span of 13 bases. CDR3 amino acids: CASSSGQRETQYF. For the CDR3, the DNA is TGTGCCAGCAGTTCCGGACAGCGGGAGACCCAGTACTTC. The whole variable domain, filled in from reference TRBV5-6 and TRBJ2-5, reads DAGVTQSPTHLIKTRGQQVTLRCSPKSGHDTVSWYQQALGQGPQFIFQYYEEEERQRGNFPDRFSGHQFPNYSSELNVNALLLGDSALYLCASSSGQRETQYFGPGTRLLVL.

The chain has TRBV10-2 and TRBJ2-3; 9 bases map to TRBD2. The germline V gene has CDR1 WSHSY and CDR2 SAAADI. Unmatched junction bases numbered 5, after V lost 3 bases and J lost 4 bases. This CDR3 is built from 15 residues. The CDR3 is CASSDRRGGSDTQYF. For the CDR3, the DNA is TGCGCCAGCAGTGACCGGCGGGGGGGCTCAGATACGCAGTATTTT.

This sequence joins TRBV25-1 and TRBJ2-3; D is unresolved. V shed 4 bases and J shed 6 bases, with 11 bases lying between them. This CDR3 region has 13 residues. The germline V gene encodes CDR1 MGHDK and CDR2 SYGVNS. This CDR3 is CASSGAGFDTQYF. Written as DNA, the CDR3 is TGTGCCAGCAGTGGGGCCGGGTTCGATACGCAGTATTTT.

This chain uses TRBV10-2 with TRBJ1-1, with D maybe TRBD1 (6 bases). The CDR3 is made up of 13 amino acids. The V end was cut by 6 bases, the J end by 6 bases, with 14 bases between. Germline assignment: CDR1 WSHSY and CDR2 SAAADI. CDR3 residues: CASRERGTAEAFF. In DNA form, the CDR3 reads TGCGCCAGCAGAGAGAGGGGGACGGCTGAAGCTTTCTTT.